What follows are 5 T cell receptor beta chains derived from one specimen sequenced in a study of T cells in Graves' hyperthyroidism and ophthalmopathy. RNA transcripts gave rise to amplified TCR beta CDR3 regions. In the first-round RT-PCR of the TCR CDR3, the HTBI primer set was used. TCRdb redid the calling of the multiplex PCR reads with MiXCR, one entry per CDR3 protein. The sample lists roughly 400,000 distinct CDR3 sequences, 11% to 15% seen once, with under 30% in the top ten. Sequencing was done on a sample of blood. Every receptor here comes from a man in his forties or fifties with Graves' ophthalmopathy.

This clonotype was counted many times. This chain uses TRBV7-9 with TRBJ2-1; tentatively, D is TRBD1 (6 bases). From germline, CDR1 is SEHNR and CDR2 FQNEAQ (reference sequence). Trimming took off 4 bases at V and 9 bases at J, with 7 bases between the two ends. The CDR3 runs to 11 residues. The DNA for the CDR3 is TGTGCCAGCAGCTCAGGGGTTGAGCAGTTCTTC. Its translation is CASSSGVEQFF.

This clonotype was detected a few times. V usage is TRBV2 and J usage is TRBJ2-1; 7 positions agree with TRBD2. The CDR3 covers 14 residues. CDR1 is SNHLY, CDR2 FYNNEI, per germline. V shed 9 bases, J shed 0 bases, and the junction held 5 bases outside the gene matches. DNA of the CDR3: TGTGCCAGGGGGGGGGTGAGCTCCTACAATGAGCAGTTCTTC. Its protein product is CARGGVSSYNEQFF.

This clonotype has more than one count but fewer than ten. The chain has TRBV19 and TRBJ2-7; D gene unclear. From germline, CDR1 is LNHDA and CDR2 SQIVND (reference sequence). The CDR3 consists of 14 residues. V lost 2 bases and J lost 0, with 8 bases in between. The CDR3 bases are TGTGCCAGTAGTATAATGGGCGGCTCCTACGAGCAGTACTTC. Amino acid sequence: CASSIMGGSYEQYF.

This clonotype was detected ten times or more. The V gene is TRBV12-3 or TRBV12-4, the J gene TRBJ2-1, with D perhaps matching TRBD2 (5 bases). V was clipped by 5 bases and J by 9 bases, with 17 bases between them. CDR3 length: 14 residues. CDR3 sequence reads: CASSPGPKRGEQFF. DNA of the CDR3: TGTGCCAGCAGTCCCGGACCCAAACGGGGTGAGCAGTTCTTC.

This clonotype was seen many times. The chain carries TRBV29-1 and TRBJ2-1; 7 nucleotides align to TRBD2. Germline trimming cut 1 base from V and 5 bases from J; bases unmatched to any gene: 8. Germline lookup yields CDR1 SQVTM and CDR2 ANQGSEA. This CDR3 has 15 residues. The CDR3 nucleotides read TGCAGCGTTGAAGGTAGGGCTAGCGGAAACAATGAGCAGTTCTTC. It encodes CSVEGRASGNNEQFF.